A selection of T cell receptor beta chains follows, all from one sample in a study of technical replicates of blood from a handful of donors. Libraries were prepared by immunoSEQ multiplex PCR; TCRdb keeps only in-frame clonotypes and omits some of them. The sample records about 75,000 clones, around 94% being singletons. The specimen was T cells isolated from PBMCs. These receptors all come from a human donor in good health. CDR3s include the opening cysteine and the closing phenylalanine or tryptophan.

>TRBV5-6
CASSLATVSYEQYF
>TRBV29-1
CSVVPSGPSTDTQYF
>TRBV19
CASTRRGPTEAFF
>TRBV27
CASSFAGGTNEKLFF
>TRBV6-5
CASRAVGANVLTF
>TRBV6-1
CASRRASGANVLTF
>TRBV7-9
CASSLAGASNEQFF
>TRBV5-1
CASSLAAGVIYEQYF
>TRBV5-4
CATGQDNTF
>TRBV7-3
CASSLGRNTEAFF
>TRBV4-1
CASSPLGGTDTQYF
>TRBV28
CASSLPPGQRGNEQFF
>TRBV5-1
CASSLAEGNYGYTF
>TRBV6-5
CASTGGANTEAFF
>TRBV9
CASSVERKTGELFF
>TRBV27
CASSLAGGPSPGEQYF
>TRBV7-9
CASSLGQGGEQYF
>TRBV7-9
CASSPRQGVGYTF
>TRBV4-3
CASSFHREGSYEQYF
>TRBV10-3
CAIRGTSGTDTQYF
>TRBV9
CASSADRGIDEQFF
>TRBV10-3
CAISESPKGQGTGELFF
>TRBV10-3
CATSPPERADTQYF
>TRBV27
CASSFSGETNEKLFF
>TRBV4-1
CASCYSSSTDTQYF
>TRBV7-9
CASSDNEQFF
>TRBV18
CASSEQGQMNTEAFF
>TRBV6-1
CASRNGLSEKLFF
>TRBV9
CASSPGQSSYEQYF
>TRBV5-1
CASSPPAGSYEQYF
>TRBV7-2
CASSPMRALEKLFF
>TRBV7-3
CASSSSGAGAGELFF
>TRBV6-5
CASSRGAKNIQYF
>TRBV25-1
CASSLGGRLTYEQYF
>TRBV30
CAWSVLGRNTEAFF
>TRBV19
CASSTPSGNDQPQHF
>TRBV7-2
CASSSFGPWRDRADGYTF
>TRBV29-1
CSVVGQGRYEQYF
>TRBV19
CASSIAGPGELFF
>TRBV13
CASSPQGLAGVETQYF
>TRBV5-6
CASSRSGSYEQYF
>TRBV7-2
CASSLEHSGLVPYEQYF
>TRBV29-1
CSVRSGLNEQFF
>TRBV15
CATSSSNRGTDTQYF
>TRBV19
CASSFLSGEETQYF
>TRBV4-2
CASSQTRLAPPYEQYF
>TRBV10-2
CASSEFEGPYEQYF
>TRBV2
CASSLPGTNYGYTF
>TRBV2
CASIFGGTSGMEYNEQFF
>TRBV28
CASAGQGTHEQYF
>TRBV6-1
CASSEETGVVYGYTF
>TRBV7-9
CASSLTAAETQYF
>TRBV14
CASSHGGTNHEQYF
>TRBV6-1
CASSGWGLGEKLFF
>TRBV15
CATSRGGTYSGNTIYF
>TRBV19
CASGTGDLNQPQHF
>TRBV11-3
CASSLERWLAGGLSSYEQYF
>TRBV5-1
CASRRSRINYEQYF
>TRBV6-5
CASREQGDTEAFF